The next 12 T cell receptor beta chains were all read from a single sample in a study of blood T cell repertoires in COVID-19. Produced via immunoSEQ multiplex PCR; TCRdb's table is partial and in-frame only. The sample lists about 130,000 clones; around nine tenths were seen once. Sequencing used peripheral blood. These receptors were taken from a woman aged 70-85 years with COVID-19, enrolled during active disease.

The rearrangement uses TRBV5-6 and TRBJ2-1; 8 bases map to TRBD1. This CDR3 has 16 residues. V lost 3 bases to trimming and J lost 4 bases; unmatched junction nucleotides: 9. The germline CDR1 and CDR2 sequences are SGHDT and YYEEEE. The CDR3 region is CASSSGTGGRYNEQFF. DNA for the CDR3: TGTGCCAGCAGCTCCGGGACAGGAGGCCGTTACAATGAGCAGTTCTTC.

The chain joins TRBV3-1 (or the pseudogene TRBV3-2) to TRBJ1-6, with no clear D. V gave up 1 base and J gave up 10 bases, with 14 bases separating them. The CDR3 extends over 15 amino acids. Germline loops: CDR1 LGHDT, CDR2 YNNKEL (reference sequence). The CDR3 spells CASSQVEGSRSPLHF. For the CDR3, the DNA is TGTGCCAGCAGCCAAGTGGAAGGGAGTCGCTCACCCCTCCACTTT.

The count of this clone is one. The J gene is TRBJ1-1, the V gene TRBV29-1, with D possibly TRBD1 on 5 matching bases. The CDR3 is 13 residues long. Germline V lookup: CDR1 SQVTM, CDR2 ANQGSEA. The V end lost 4 bases, the J end lost 4 bases, and 13 bases lay between the germline ends. CDR3 region: CSVGGEGGTEAFF. Here the CDR3 DNA reads TGCAGCGTTGGAGGGGAGGGAGGCACTGAAGCTTTCTTT. The full variable domain, its missing parts supplied by reference TRBV29-1 and TRBJ1-1, is SAVISQKPSRDICQRGTSLTIQCQVDSQVTMMFWYRQQPGQSLTLIATANQGSEATYESGFVIDKFPISRPNLTFSTLTVSNMSPEDSSIYLCSVGGEGGTEAFFGQGTRLTVV.

This clone was recorded only once. This rearrangement joins TRBV6-6 to TRBJ1-1, with 8 positions matching TRBD1. CDR1 and CDR2 from the germline V gene are MNHNY and SVGAGI (reference sequence). This CDR3 has 13 amino acids. The J segment lost 6 bases and the V segment lost 5 bases, leaving 5 bases of the junction unmatched. CDR3 nucleotides: TGTGCCAGCAGTACGGACAGGGCGGCTGAAGCTTTCTTT. Translation: CASSTDRAAEAFF.

CDR3 loop: CAISESLTGADGYTF. The DNA for the CDR3 is TGTGCCATCAGTGAGTCATTGACAGGTGCGGATGGCTACACCTTC. The V and J genes are TRBV10-3 and TRBJ1-2, with D maybe TRBD1 (6 bases). The germline V gene has CDR1 ENHRY and CDR2 SYGVKD. The CDR3 extends over 15 amino acids. With 0 bases removed from V and 6 bases from J, the gap between germline ends came to 14 bases.

J is TRBJ1-2 and V is TRBV18; possible D gene TRBD1, 6 bases. In germline, CDR1 is KGHSH, CDR2 LQKENI. V dropped 8 bases and J dropped 0 bases, with 28 bases sitting between them. CDR3 size: 19 residues. The CDR3 spells CASAEHGGHTQLPNYGYTF. In nucleotides, the CDR3 is TGTGCCAGCGCCGAACATGGGGGACACACCCAATTACCTAACTATGGCTACACCTTC.

The chain joins TRBV7-6 to TRBJ2-5, with D maybe TRBD2 (6 bases). Germline V gives CDR1 SGHVS, CDR2 FNYEAQ. This CDR3 is built from 15 residues. V shed 0 bases and J shed 2 bases, with 10 bases lying between them. CDR3 protein: CASSLAGGLQETQYF. CDR3 nucleotides: TGTGCCAGCAGCTTAGCGGGGGGTTTACAAGAGACCCAGTACTTC.

This clone was observed once. V is TRBV28 and J is TRBJ1-2, with D unclear. Germline V gives CDR1 MDHEN, CDR2 SYDVKM. CDR3 size: 15 residues. The V end was cut by 1 base, the J end by 7 bases, with 16 bases between. The CDR3 region has the DNA TGTGCCAGCAGTTTATCTGCCAGGAATGGTGGTGGCTACACCTTC. As protein: CASSLSARNGGGYTF.

V usage is TRBV6-1 and J usage is TRBJ1-2; D may be TRBD1 (5 bases). V shed 3 bases and J shed 4 bases, with 18 bases lying between them. This CDR3 comprises 16 residues. Per germline, CDR1 MNHNS and CDR2 SASEGT. The CDR3 sequence is CASSDPAGLQVYGYTF. In DNA, the CDR3 is TGTGCCAGCAGTGACCCCGCAGGGCTCCAGGTCTATGGCTACACCTTC.

The CDR3 reads CASSSKAGSQETQYF. The CDR3 DNA reads as TGTGCCAGCAGCTCCAAAGCGGGGTCTCAAGAGACCCAGTACTTC. The chain links TRBV5-4 to TRBJ2-5; 7 bases fit TRBD2. The ends lost 3 bases at V and 2 bases at J; junction bases unmatched: 7. This CDR3 spans 15 amino acids. Germline V gives CDR1 SGHNT, CDR2 YYREEE (reference sequence).

V and J are TRBV27 and TRBJ2-5; TRBD2 matches at 7 bases. Germline V gene data show CDR1 as MNHEY and CDR2 as SMNVEV (reference sequence). V dropped 5 bases and J dropped 4; count of bases not matched to a gene: 13. The CDR3 length is 16 residues. The CDR3 bases are TGTGCCAGCAGTCATAAGTGGGGGGGGATGCGAGAGACCCAGTACTTC. Protein: CASSHKWGGMRETQYF.

This chain uses TRBV28 with TRBJ1-1; 9 nucleotides agree with TRBD1. Per germline, CDR1 MDHEN and CDR2 SYDVKM. The V gene end was trimmed by 3 bases and the J gene end by 6 bases; junction bases not matched to a gene: 5. This CDR3 is 14 amino acids long. The DNA for the CDR3 is TGTGCCAGCAGTTTGGGACAGGGAAGGGCTGAAGCTTTCTTT. Protein product: CASSLGQGRAEAFF.